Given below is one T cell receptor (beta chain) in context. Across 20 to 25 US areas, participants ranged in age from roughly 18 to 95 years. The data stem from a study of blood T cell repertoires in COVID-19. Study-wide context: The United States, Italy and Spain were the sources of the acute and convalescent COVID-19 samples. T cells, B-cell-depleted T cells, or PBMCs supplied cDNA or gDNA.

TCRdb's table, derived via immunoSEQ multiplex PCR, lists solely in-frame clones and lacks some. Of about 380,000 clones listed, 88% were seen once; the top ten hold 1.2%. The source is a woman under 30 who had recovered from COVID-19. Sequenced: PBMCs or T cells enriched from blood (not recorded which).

As DNA, the CDR3 is TGTGCCAGCAGCGCGGACAGGGGAATCACAGATACGCAGTATTTT. Amino acids: CASSADRGITDTQYF. The chain has TRBV9 and TRBJ2-3, with 9 bases that match TRBD1. CDR1 is SGDLS and CDR2 is YYNGEE in the germline V gene. V gave up 3 bases and J gave up 2 bases; unmatched junction bases: 4. The CDR3 contains 15 residues.